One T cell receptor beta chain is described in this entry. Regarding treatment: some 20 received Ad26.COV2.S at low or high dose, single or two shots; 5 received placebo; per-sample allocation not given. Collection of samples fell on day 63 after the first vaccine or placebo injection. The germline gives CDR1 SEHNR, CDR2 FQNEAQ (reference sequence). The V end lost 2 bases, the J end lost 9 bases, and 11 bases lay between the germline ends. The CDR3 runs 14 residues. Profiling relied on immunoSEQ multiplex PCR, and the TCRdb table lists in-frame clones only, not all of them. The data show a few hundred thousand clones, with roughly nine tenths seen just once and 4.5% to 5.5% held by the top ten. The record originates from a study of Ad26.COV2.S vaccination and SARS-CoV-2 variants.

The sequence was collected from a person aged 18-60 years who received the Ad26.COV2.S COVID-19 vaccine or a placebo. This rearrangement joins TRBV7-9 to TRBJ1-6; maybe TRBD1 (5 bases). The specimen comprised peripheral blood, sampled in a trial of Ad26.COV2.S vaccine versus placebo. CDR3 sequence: CASSLSQGISPLHF. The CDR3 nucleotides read TGTGCCAGCAGCTTATCGCAGGGTATTTCACCCCTCCACTTT.